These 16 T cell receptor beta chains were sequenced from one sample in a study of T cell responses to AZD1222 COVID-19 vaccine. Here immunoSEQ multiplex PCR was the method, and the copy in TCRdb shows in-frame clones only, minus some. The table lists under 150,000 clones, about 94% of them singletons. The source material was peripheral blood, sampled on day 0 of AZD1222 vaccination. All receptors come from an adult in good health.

CDR3 coding DNA: TGCGCCAGCAGCGTTGGGGACGGAAACTCTGGAAACACCATATATTTT. Translation gives CASSVGDGNSGNTIYF. The chain employs TRBV5-1 and TRBJ1-3; a possible D gene is TRBD1 (5 bases). The CDR3 loop spans 16 amino acids. Germline lookup yields CDR1 SGHRS and CDR2 YFSETQ. V was shortened by 4 bases and J by 0 bases, with 14 bases between the two germline ends.

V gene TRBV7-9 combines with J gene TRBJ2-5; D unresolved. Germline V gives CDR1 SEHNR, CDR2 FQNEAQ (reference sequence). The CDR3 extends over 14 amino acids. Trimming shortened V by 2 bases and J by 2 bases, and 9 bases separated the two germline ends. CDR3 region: CASSLLGLQETQYF. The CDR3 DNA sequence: TGTGCCAGCAGCTTATTAGGGCTTCAAGAGACCCAGTACTTC.

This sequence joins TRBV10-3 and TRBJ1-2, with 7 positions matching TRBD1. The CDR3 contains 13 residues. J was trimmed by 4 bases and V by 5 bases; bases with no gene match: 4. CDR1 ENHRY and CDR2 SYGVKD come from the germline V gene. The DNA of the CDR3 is TGTGCCATCAGTCCCACAGGGGCCTATGGCTACACCTTC. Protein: CAISPTGAYGYTF.

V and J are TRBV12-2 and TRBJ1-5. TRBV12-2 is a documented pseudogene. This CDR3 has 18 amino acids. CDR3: CASRWHVGGSLSNQPQHF. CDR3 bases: TGTGCAAGTCGCTGGCACGTGGGGGGAAGCCTTAGCAATCAGCCCCAGCATTTT.

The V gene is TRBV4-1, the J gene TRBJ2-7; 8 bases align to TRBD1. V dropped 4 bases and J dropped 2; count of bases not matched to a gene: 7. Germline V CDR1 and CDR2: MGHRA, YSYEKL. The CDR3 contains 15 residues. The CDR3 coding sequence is TGCGCCAGCAGCCGTAGCCGGGACAGGCCCTACGAGCAGTACTTC. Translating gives CASSRSRDRPYEQYF.

The CDR3 DNA follows: TGTGCCAGCAGCTTTTTCGGGGGTCAGCCCCAGCATTTT. Protein: CASSFFGGQPQHF. The genes are TRBV12-3 or TRBV12-4 and TRBJ1-5, with D maybe TRBD1 (5 bases). V was pared by 6 bases and J by 6 bases, with 12 bases between. This CDR3 has 13 residues.

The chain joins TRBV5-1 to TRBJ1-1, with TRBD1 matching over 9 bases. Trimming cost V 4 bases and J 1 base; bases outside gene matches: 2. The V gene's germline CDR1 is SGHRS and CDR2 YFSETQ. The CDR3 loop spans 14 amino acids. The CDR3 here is CASSPDRGNTEAFF. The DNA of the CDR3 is TGCGCCAGCAGCCCGGACAGGGGGAACACTGAAGCTTTCTTT.

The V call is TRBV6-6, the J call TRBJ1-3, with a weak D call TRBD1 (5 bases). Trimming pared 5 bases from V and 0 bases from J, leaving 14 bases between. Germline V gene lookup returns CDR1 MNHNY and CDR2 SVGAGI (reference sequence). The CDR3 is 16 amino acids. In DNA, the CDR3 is TGTGCCAGCAGTCACCCCGTGGGGGTCTCTGGAAACACCATATATTTT. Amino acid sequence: CASSHPVGVSGNTIYF.

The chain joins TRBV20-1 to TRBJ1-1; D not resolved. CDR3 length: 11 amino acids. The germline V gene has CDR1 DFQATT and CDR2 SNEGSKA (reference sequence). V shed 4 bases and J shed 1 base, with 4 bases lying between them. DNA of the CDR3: TGCAGTGCTATAGGGAACACTGAAGCTTTCTTT. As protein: CSAIGNTEAFF.

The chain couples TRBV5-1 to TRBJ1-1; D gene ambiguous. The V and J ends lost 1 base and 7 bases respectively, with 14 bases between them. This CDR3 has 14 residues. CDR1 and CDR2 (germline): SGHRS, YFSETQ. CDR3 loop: CASSLLKDGGEAFF. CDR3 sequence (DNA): TGCGCCAGCAGCTTGTTAAAGGACGGCGGTGAAGCTTTCTTT.

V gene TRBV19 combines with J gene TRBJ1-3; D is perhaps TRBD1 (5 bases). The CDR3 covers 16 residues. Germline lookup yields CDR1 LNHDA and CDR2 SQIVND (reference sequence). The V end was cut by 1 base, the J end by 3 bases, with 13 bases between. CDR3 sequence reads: CASSIGGARYGNTIYF. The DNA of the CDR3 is TGTGCCAGTAGTATAGGTGGGGCGCGCTATGGAAACACCATATATTTT.

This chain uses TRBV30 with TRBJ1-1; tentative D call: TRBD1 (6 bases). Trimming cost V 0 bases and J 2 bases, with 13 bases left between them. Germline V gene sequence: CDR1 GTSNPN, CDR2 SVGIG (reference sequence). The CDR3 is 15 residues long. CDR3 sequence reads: CAWSVGGAANTEAFF. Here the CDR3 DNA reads TGTGCCTGGAGTGTGGGGGGGGCAGCCAACACTGAAGCTTTCTTT. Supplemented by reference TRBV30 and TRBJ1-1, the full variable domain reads SQTIHQWPATLVQPVGSPLSLECTVEGTSNPNLYWYRQAAGRGLQLLFYSVGIGQISSEVPQNLSASRPQDRQFILSSKKLLLSDSGFYLCAWSVGGAANTEAFFGQGTRLTVV.

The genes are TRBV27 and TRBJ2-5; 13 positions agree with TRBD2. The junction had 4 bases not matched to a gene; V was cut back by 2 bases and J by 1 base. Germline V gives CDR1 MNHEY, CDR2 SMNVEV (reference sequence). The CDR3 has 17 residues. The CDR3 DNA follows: TGTGCCAGCAGTTTAAGGGGGACTAGCGGGGCCCAAGAGACCCAGTACTTC. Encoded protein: CASSLRGTSGAQETQYF.

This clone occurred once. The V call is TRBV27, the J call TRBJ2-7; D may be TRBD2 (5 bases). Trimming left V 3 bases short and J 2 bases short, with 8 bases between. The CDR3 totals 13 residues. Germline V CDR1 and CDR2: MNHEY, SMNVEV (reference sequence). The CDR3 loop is CASSFGSTYEQYF. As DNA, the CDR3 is TGTGCCAGCAGTTTTGGGAGCACCTACGAGCAGTACTTC.

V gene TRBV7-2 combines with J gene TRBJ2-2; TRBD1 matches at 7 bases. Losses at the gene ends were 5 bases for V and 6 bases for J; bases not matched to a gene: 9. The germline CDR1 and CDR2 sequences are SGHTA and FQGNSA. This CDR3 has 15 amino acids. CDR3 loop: CASSNTDRASGELFF. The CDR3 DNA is TGTGCCAGCAGCAATACAGACAGGGCGTCCGGGGAGCTGTTTTTT.

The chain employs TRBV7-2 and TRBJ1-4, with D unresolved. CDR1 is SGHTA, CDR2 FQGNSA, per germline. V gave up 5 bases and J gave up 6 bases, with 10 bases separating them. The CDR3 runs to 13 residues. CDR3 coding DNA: TGTGCCAGCAGCGGAAACGAGGATGAAAAACTGTTTTTT. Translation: CASSGNEDEKLFF. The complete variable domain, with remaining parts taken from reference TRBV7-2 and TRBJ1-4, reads GAGVSQSPSNKVTEKGKDVELRCDPISGHTALYWYRQSLGQGLEFLIYFQGNSAPDKSGLPSDRFSAERTGGSVSTLTIQRTQQEDSAVYLCASSGNEDEKLFFGSGTQLSVL.